The subject of this entry is one T cell receptor beta chain. The data belong to a study of blood T cell repertoires in COVID-19. In the study overall: Sites across the United States, Italy and Spain contributed samples from acute and convalescent COVID-19.

The CDR3 has 14 residues. The ends were cut back, 0 bases at V and 5 bases at J, with 5 bases in the middle. Germline-derived CDR1 and CDR2 are SEHNR and FQNEAQ (reference sequence). In the authors' methods: Estimation of nucleated cell counts relied on the amplification of reference gene primers. The assay was immunoSEQ multiplex PCR, and TCRdb's table has in-frame clones only and misses some. Clonal size and the V and J genes are those of that table, whereas D and trimming came from the DNA. Here the sample spans 130,000 to 150,000 clones, roughly 86% being singletons. This receptor was taken from a woman aged 45-65 years with acute or convalescent COVID-19. The sample was peripheral blood. This chain uses TRBV7-9 with TRBJ1-6; the D is unclear. Here the CDR3 reads CASSLASDNSPLHF. The CDR3 DNA reads TGTGCCAGCAGCTTAGCCTCAGATAATTCACCCCTCCACTTT. Drawing the rest from reference TRBV7-9 and TRBJ1-6, the complete variable domain is DTGVSQNPRHKITKRGQNVTFRCDPISEHNRLYWYRQTLGQGPEFLTYFQNEAQLEKSRLLSDRFSAERPKGSFSTLEIQRTEQGDSAMYLCASSLASDNSPLHFGNGTRLTVT.